What follows is one T cell receptor (beta chain) and its context. Germline-derived CDR1 and CDR2 are SGHNT and YYREEE (reference sequence). V was cut by 4 bases and J by 8 bases, with 16 bases left in between. CDR3 length: 15 residues. TCRdb's copy holds only in-frame clones and misses some; the assay was immunoSEQ multiplex PCR. The sample lists 80,000 to 95,000 clones, roughly 76% occurring once. A Seattle source enrolled patients during active infection and followed them longitudinally. The sample comes from a study of blood T cell repertoires in COVID-19. Sequenced sample: peripheral blood. The chain recombines TRBV5-4 with TRBJ1-6; D may be TRBD1 (5 bases). The TCR originated in an elderly man with COVID-19, enrolled during active disease. The CDR3 reads CASSLDTTNYSPLHF. As DNA, the CDR3 is TGTGCCAGCAGCCTGGACACTACCAACTATTCACCCCTCCACTTT.